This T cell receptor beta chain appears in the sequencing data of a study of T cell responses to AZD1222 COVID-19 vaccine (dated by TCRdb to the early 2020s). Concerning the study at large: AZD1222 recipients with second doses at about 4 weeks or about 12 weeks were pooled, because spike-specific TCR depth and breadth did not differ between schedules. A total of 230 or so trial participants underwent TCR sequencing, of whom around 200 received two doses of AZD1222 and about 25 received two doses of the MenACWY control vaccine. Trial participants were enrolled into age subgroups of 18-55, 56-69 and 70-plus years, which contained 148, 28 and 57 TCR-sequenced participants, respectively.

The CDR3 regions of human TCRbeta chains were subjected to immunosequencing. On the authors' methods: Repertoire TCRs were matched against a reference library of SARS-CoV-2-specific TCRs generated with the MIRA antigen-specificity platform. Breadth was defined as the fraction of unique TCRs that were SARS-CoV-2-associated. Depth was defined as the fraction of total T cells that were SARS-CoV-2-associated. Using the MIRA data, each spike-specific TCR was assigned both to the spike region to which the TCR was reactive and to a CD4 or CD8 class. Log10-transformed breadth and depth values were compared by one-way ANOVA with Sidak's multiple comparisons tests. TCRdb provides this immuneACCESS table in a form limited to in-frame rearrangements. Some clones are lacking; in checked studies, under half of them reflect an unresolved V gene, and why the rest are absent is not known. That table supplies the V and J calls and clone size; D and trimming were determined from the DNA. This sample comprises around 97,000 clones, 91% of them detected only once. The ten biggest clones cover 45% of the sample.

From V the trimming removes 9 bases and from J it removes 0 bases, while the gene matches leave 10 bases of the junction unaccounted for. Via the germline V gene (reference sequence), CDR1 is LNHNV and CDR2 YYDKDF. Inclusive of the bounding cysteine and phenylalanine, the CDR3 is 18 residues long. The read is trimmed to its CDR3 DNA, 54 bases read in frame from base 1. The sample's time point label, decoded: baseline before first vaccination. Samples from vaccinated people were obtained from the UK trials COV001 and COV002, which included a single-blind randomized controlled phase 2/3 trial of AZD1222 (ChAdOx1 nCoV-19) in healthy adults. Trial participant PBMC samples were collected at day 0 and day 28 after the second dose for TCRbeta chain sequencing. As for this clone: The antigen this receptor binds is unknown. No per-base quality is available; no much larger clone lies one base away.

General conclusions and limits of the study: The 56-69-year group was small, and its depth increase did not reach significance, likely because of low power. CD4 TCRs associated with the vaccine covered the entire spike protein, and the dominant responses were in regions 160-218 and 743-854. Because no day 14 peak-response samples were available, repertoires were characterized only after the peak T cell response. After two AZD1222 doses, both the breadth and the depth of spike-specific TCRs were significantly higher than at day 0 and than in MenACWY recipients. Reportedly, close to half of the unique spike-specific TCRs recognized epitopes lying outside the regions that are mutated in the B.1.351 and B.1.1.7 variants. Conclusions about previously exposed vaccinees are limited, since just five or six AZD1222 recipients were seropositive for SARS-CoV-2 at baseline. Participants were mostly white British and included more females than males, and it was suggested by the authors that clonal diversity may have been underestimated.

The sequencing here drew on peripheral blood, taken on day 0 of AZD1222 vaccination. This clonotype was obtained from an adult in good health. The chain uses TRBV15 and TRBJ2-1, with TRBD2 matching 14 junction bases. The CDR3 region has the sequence CATKGTSGRMASYNEQFF. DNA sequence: TGTGCCACGAAAGGGACTAGCGGGAGAATGGCCTCCTACAATGAGCAGTTCTTC. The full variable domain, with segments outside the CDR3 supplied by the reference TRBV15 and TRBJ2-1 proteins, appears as DAMVIQNPRYQVTQFGKPVTLSCSQTLNHNVMYWYQQKSSQAPKLLFHYYDKDFNNEADTPDNFQSRRPNTSFCFLDIRSPGLGDTAMYLCATKGTSGRMASYNEQFFGPGTRLTVL.